One T cell receptor (beta chain) is described in this entry. Its matching antigen is unknown. V gave up 2 bases and J gave up 2 bases; unmatched junction bases: 5. Germline CDR1 SGHRS, CDR2 YFSETQ. This CDR3 contains 15 residues. The sample is drawn from a study of vaccination effects on CD4 cells after COVID-19. As for the study in general: Post-vaccine samples followed the second dose by a median of 72 days.

Study-wide results and limits: By a late point after vaccination, infection- and vaccine-induced clones had shrunk markedly through clonal contraction.

Sequencing used immunoSEQ multiplex PCR; TCRdb keeps in-frame clones, though not all of them. The repertoire consists of tens of thousands of clones, with 70% to 80% occurring once and the leading ten covering approximately 2.4%. Having been cultured for 10 days, the cells underwent CD4+ T cell isolation. Two doses of BNT162b2 or mRNA-1273 vaccine were administered to participants. The clonotype originates from a human donor who received a COVID-19 vaccine. V is TRBV5-1 and J is TRBJ2-5; 8 bases align to TRBD1. The sample here was CD4+ T cells from PBMCs cultured without peptide, taken after COVID-19 vaccination. In DNA form, the CDR3 reads TGCGCCAGCAGCTTAAATGGACAGGGTCAAGAGACCCAGTACTTC. Its protein is CASSLNGQGQETQYF.